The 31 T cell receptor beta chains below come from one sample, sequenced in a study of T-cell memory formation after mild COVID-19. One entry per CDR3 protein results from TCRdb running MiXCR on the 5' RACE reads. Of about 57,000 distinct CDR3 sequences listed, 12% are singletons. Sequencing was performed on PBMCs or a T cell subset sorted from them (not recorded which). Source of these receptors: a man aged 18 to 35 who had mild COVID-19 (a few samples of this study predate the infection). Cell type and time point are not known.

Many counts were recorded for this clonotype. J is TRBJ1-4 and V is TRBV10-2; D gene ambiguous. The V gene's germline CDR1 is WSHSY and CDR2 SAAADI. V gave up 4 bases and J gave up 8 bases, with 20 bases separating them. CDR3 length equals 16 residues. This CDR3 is CASSAVGGRGGEKLFF. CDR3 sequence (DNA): TGCGCCAGCAGTGCGGTAGGAGGGCGAGGAGGGGAAAAACTGTTTTTT.

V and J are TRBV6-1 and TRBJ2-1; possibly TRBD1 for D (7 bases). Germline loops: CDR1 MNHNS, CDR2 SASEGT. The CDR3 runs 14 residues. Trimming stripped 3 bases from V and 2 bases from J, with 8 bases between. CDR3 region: CASSDRGAYNEQFF. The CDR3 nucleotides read TGTGCCAGCAGTGACAGGGGGGCCTACAATGAGCAGTTCTTC.

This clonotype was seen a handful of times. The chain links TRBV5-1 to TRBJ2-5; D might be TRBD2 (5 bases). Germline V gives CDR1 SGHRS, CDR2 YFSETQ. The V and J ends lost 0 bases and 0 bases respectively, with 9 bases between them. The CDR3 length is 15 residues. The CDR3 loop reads CASSLGGLYQETQYF. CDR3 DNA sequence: TGCGCCAGCAGCTTGGGCGGGCTGTACCAAGAGACCCAGTACTTC. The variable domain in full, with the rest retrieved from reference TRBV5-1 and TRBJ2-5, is KAGVTQTPRYLIKTRGQQVTLSCSPISGHRSVSWYQQTPGQGLQFLFEYFSETQRNKGNFPGRFSGRQFSNSRSEMNVSTLELGDSALYLCASSLGGLYQETQYFGPGTRLLVL.

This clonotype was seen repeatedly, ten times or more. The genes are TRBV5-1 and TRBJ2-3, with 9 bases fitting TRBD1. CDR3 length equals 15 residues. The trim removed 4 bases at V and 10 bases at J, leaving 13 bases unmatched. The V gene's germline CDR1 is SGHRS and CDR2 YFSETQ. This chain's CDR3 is CASSTGQGPVDAQYF. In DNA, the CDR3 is TGCGCCAGCAGCACGGGACAGGGCCCGGTTGACGCGCAGTATTTT.

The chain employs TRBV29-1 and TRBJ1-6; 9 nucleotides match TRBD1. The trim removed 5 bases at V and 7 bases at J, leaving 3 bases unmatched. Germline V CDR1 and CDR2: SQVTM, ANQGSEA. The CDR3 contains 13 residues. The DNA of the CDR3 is TGCAGCGTTAGGACAGGGGCAAATTCACCCCTCCACTTT. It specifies CSVRTGANSPLHF.

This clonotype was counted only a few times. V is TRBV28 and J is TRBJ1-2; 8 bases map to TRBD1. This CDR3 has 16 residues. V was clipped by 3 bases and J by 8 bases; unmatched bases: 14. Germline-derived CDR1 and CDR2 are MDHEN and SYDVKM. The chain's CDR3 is CASSFPGTGSHMGYTF. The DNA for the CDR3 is TGTGCCAGCAGTTTCCCCGGGACAGGCTCCCATATGGGCTACACCTTC.

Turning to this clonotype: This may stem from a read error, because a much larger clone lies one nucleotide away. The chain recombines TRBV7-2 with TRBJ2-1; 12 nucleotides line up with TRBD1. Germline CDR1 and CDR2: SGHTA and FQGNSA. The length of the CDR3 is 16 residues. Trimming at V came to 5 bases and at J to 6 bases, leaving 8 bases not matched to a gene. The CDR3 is CASSRRDRGPRNEQFF. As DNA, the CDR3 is TGTGCCAGCAGCAGACGGGACAGGGGGCCCCGCAATGAGCAGTTCTTC.

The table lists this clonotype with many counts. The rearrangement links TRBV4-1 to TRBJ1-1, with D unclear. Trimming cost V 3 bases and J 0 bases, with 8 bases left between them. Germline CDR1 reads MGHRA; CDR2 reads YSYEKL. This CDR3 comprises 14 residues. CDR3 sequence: CASSQGSLNTEAFF. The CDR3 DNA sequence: TGCGCCAGCAGCCAGGGGTCTTTGAACACTGAAGCTTTCTTT.

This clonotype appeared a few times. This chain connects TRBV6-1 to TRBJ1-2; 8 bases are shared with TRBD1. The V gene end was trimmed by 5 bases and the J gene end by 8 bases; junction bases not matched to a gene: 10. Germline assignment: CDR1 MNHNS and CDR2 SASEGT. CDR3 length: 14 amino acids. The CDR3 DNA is TGTGCCAGCAGTTCTCCGGACAGGGCGGTCGGCTACACCTTC. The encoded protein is CASSSPDRAVGYTF.

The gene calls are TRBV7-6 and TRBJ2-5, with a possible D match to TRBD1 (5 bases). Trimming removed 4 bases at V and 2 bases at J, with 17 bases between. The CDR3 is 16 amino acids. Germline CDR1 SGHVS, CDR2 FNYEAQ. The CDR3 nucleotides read TGTGCCAGCAGCTCCCGGATCTGGGGCACACAAGAGACCCAGTACTTC. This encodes CASSSRIWGTQETQYF. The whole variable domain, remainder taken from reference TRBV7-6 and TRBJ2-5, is GAGVSQSPRYKVTKRGQDVALRCDPISGHVSLYWYRQALGQGPEFLTYFNYEAQQDKSGLPNDRFSAERPEGSISTLTIQRTEQRDSAMYRCASSSRIWGTQETQYFGPGTRLLVL.

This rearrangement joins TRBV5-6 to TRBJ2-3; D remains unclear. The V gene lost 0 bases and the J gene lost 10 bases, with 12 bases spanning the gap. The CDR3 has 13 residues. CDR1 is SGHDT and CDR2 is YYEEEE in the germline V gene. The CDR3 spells CASSLALAVPQYF. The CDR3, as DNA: TGTGCCAGCAGCTTGGCCTTGGCGGTGCCGCAGTATTTT.

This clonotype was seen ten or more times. CDR3 region: CASSLNGAQETQYF. As DNA, the CDR3 is TGTGCCAGCAGCTTGAACGGGGCTCAAGAGACCCAGTACTTC. The rearrangement uses TRBV11-2 and TRBJ2-5; perhaps D is TRBD1 or TRBD2 (5 bases each). The CDR3 totals 14 residues. V lost 3 bases, J lost 2 bases, and 10 bases lay in between. Per germline, CDR1 SGHAT and CDR2 FQNNGV.

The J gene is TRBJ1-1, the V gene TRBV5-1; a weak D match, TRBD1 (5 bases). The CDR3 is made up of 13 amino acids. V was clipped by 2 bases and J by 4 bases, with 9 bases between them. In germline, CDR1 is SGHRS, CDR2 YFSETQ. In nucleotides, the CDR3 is TGCGCCAGCAGCTTCTCGCAGGGCACTGAAGCTTTCTTT. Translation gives CASSFSQGTEAFF.

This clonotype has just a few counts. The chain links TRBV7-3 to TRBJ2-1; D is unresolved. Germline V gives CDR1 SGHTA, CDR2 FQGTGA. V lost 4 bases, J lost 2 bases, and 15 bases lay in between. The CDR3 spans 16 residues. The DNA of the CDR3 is TGTGCCAGCAGCTCAGACTGTAATTTAACCTACAATGAGCAGTTCTTC. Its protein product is CASSSDCNLTYNEQFF.

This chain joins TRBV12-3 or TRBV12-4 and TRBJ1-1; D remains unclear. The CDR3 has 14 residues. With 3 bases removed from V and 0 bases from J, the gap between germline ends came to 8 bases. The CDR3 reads CASSFGMLNTEAFF. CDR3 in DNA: TGTGCCAGCAGTTTCGGGATGCTGAACACTGAAGCTTTCTTT.

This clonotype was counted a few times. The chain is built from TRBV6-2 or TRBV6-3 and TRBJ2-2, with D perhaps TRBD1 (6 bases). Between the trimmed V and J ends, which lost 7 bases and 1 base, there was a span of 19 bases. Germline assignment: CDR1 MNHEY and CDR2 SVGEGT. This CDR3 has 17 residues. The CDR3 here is CASIRQGPSWNTGELFF. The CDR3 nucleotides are TGTGCCAGCATCAGGCAGGGGCCCTCCTGGAACACCGGGGAGCTGTTTTTT.

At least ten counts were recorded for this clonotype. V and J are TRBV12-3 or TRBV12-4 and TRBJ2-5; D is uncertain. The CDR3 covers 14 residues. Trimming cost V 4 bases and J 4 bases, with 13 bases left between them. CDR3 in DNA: TGTGCCAGCAGTTCCTTGGGGTTCGGAGAGACCCAGTACTTC. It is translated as CASSSLGFGETQYF.

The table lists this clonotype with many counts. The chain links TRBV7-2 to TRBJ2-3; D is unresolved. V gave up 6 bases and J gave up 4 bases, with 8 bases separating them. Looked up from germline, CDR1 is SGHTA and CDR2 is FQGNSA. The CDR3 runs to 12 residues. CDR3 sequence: CASRPQSDTQYF. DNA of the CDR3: TGTGCCAGCAGGCCCCAGTCAGATACGCAGTATTTT.

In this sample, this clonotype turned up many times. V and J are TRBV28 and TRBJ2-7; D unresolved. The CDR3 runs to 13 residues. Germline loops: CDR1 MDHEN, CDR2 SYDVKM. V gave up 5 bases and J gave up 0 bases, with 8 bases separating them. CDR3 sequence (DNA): TGTGCCAGCAGTGTGTCAAGCTCCTACGAGCAGTACGTC. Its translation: CASSVSSSYEQYV.

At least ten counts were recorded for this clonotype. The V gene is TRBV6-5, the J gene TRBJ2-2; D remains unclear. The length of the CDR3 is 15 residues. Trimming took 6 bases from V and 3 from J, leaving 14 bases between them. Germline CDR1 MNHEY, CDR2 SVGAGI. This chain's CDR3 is CASSLTVPDTGELFF. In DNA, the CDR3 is TGTGCCAGCAGCCTTACAGTCCCGGACACCGGGGAGCTGTTTTTT.

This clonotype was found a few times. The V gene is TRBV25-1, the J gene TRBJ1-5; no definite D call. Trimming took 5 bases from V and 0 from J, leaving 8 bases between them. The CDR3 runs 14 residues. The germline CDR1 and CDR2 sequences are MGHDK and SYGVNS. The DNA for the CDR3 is TGTGCCAGCAGTCAGACGGATAGCAATCAGCCCCAGCATTTT. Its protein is CASSQTDSNQPQHF.

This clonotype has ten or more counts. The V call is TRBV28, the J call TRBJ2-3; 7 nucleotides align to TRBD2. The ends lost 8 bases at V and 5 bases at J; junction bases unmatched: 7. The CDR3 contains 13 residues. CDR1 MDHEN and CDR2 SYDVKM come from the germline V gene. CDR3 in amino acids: CASGESGEDTQYF. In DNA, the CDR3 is TGTGCCAGCGGTGAGAGCGGGGAAGATACGCAGTATTTT.

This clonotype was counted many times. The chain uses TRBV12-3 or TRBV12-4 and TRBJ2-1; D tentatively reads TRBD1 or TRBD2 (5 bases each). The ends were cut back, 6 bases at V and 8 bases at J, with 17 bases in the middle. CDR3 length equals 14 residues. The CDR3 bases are TGTGCCAGCAGCCACCGGGACCGCGGGCATGAGCAGTTCTTC. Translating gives CASSHRDRGHEQFF.

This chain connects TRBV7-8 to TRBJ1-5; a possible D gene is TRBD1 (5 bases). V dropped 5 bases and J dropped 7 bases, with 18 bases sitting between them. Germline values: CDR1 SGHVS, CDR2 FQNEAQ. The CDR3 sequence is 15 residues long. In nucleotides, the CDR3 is TGTGCCAGCAGCGATACCTCAGGGTTCGTGCAGCCCCAGCATTTT. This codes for CASSDTSGFVQPQHF.

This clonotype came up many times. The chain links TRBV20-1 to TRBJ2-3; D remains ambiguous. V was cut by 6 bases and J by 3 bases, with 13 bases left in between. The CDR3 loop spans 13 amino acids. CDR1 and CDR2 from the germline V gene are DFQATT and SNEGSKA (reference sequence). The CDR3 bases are TGCAGTGCAACCCTTACGGGTACAGATACGCAGTATTTT. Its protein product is CSATLTGTDTQYF.

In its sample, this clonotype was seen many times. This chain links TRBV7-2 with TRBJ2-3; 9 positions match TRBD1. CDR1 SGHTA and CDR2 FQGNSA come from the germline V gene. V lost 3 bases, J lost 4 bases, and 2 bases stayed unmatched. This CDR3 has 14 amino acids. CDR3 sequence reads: CASSFTGGADTQYF. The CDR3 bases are TGTGCCAGCAGCTTCACAGGGGGCGCAGATACGCAGTATTTT.

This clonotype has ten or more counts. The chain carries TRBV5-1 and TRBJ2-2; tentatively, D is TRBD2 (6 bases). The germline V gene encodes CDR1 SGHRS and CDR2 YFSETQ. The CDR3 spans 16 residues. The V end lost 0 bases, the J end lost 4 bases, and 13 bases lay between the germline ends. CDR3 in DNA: TGCGCCAGCAGCTTGGACGGACAACTAGCCACCGGGGAGCTGTTTTTT. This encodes CASSLDGQLATGELFF.

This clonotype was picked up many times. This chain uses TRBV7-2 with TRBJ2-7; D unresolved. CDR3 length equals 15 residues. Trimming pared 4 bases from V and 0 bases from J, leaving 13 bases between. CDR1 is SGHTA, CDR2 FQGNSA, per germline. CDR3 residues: CASSSPYVGSYEQYF. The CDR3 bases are TGTGCCAGCAGCTCCCCCTACGTGGGCTCCTACGAGCAGTACTTC.

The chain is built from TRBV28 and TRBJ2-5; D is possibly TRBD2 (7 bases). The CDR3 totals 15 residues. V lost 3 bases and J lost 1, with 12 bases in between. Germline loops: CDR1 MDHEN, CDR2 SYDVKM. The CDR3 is CASSLARGLQETQYF. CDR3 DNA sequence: TGTGCCAGCAGTTTGGCGCGGGGGCTCCAAGAGACCCAGTACTTC.

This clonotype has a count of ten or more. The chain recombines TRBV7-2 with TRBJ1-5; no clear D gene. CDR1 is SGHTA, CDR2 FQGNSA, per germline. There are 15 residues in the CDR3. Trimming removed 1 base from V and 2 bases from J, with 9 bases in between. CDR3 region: CASSLVGGGNQPQHF. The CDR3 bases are TGTGCCAGCAGCTTAGTCGGCGGGGGCAATCAGCCCCAGCATTTT. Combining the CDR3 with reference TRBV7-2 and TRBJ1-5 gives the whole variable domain GAGVSQSPSNKVTEKGKDVELRCDPISGHTALYWYRQSLGQGLEFLIYFQGNSAPDKSGLPSDRFSAERTGGSVSTLTIQRTQQEDSAVYLCASSLVGGGNQPQHFGDGTRLSIL.

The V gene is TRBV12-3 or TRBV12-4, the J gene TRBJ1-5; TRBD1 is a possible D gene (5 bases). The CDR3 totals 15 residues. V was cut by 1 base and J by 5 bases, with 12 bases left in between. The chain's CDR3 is CASSLGVGGYQPQHF. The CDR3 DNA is TGTGCCAGCAGTTTAGGAGTTGGGGGTTATCAGCCCCAGCATTTT.